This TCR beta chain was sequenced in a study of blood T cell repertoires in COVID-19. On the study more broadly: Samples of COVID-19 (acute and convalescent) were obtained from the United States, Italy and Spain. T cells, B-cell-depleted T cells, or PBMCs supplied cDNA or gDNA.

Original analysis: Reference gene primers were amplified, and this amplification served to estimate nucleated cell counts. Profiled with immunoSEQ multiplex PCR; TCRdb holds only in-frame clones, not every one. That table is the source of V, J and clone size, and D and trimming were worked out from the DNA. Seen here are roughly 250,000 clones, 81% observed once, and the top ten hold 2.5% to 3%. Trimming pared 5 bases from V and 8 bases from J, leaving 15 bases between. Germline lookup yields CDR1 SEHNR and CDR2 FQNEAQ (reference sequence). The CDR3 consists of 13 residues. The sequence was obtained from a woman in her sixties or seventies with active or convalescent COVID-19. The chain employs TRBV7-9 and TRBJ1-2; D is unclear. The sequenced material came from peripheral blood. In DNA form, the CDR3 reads TGTGCCAGCAGCCCCTCCGGGGAGGGCGGCTACACCTTC. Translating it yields CASSPSGEGGYTF.